This TCR beta chain comes out of a study of OX40 agonist ivuxolimab in advanced cancers. Background on the study: Partial responses were observed in three patients, of whom one had hepatocellular carcinoma and two had cutaneous melanoma. Study results and limitations: Expanded clones were, on average, more numerous among CD8+ T cells than CD4+. People who partly responded at 0.1-3.0 mg/kg had some of the least clonal expansion seen.

The CDR3 is 12 amino acids. Per the germline V gene, CDR1 is SGHAT and CDR2 is FQNNGV. V lost 5 bases and J lost 5, with 7 bases in between. Worth noting for this clone: Its antigen is as yet unknown.

Using immunoSEQ multiplex PCR, the repertoire was profiled, and TCRdb retains in-frame clones only, with some absent. Seen here are about 40,000 clones, 85% observed once, and the top ten hold roughly 40%. The chain has TRBV11-2 and TRBJ1-5; D not certain. The TCR was taken from an adult with an advanced solid tumor such as melanoma, head and neck, liver or kidney cancer. The starting material was CD4+ or CD8+ T cells sorted from blood, obtained in a trial of the OX40 agonist ivuxolimab. The CDR3 here is CASSGGDQPQHF. CDR3 nucleotides: TGTGCCAGCAGCGGCGGGGATCAGCCCCAGCATTTT. The full variable domain, in which reference TRBV11-2 and TRBJ1-5 provide the parts outside the CDR3, is EAGVAQSPRYKIIEKRQSVAFWCNPISGHATLYWYQQILGQGPKLLIQFQNNGVVDDSQLPKDRFSAERLKGVDSTLKIQPAKLEDSAVYLCASSGGDQPQHFGDGTRLSIL.